These T cell receptor beta chains were read from a single sample in a study of blood T cell repertoires in COVID-19. The table came from immunoSEQ multiplex PCR; TCRdb's copy has only in-frame clones and leaves some out. The sample consists of 110,000 or so clones, roughly 81% of them appearing once. Sample: peripheral blood. These TCRs come from a woman aged 70-85 years with acute or convalescent COVID-19. The CDR3 runs from the conserved cysteine through the conserved F or W. The D gene is left open where the match is weak. A row's size may be missing; if present it is once, few, many or a size class.

v_gene	j_gene	abundance	d_gene	CDR3nt	CDR3aa
TRBV1	TRBJ2-1	-	-	TGCACCAGCAGCCAAAGGCAGGACTACAATGAGCAGTTCTTC	CTSSQRQDYNEQFF
TRBV5-1	TRBJ1-1	-	-	TGCGCCAGCAGCTTGCGGGGTACCCACACTGAAGCTTTCTTT	CASSLRGTHTEAFF
TRBV2	TRBJ2-7	-	TRBD2	TGTGCCAGCAGTCCGAAGGGACTAGCGGGGCCTTCCTACGAGCAGTACTTC	CASSPKGLAGPSYEQYF
TRBV6-2/TRBV6-3	TRBJ2-3	-	-	TGTGCCAGCAGTTACCTATCTATCGATACGCAGTATTTT	CASSYLSIDTQYF
TRBV9	TRBJ2-2	-	-	TGTGCCAGCAGCGCCTCCGGGACAATCGGGGAGCTGTTTTTT	CASSASGTIGELFF
TRBV3-1/TRBV3-2	TRBJ1-1	-	TRBD1	TGTGCCAGCGGACAGGGAGGTTGGAGCACTGAAGCTTTCTTT	CASGQGGWSTEAFF
TRBV3-1/TRBV3-2	TRBJ2-7	-	-	TGTGCCAGCAGCCAGGCTCCCGTCCCGAATCCCTACGAGCAGTACTTC	CASSQAPVPNPYEQYF
TRBV25-1	TRBJ2-1	-	TRBD2	TGTGCCAGCAGTGAAACTAGCGGGAGGGGGTACTACAATGAGCAGTTCTTC	CASSETSGRGYYNEQFF
TRBV9	TRBJ1-4	-	TRBD1	TGTGCCAGCAGCGAGAGGGAAGGGGGCGCAGTTGAAAAACTGTTTTTT	CASSEREGGAVEKLFF
TRBV4-3	TRBJ1-2	-	-	TGCGCCAGCAGCCAAGATGACAGGATAAACTATGGCTACACCTTC	CASSQDDRINYGYTF
TRBV19	TRBJ1-5	-	TRBD1	TGTGCCAGTAACTCTGACAGGGGCGGCAATCAGCCCCAGCATTTT	CASNSDRGGNQPQHF
TRBV7-2	TRBJ1-6	-	-	TGTGCCAGCAGCTTAGTCCCCTCCGGCAGGAACTATAATTCACCCCTCCACTTT	CASSLVPSGRNYNSPLHF
TRBV7-2	TRBJ2-1	-	TRBD1	TGTGCCAGCAGCTTAGCTGGGACAGGAATATACAATGAGCAGTTCTTC	CASSLAGTGIYNEQFF
TRBV28	TRBJ1-6	-	-	TGTGCCAGCAGGGCCGCAAGGTTGGGGGCAGTCGGCCGCCCCCTCCACTTT	CASRAARLGAVGRPLHF
TRBV7-8	TRBJ2-1	-	TRBD2	TGTGCCAGCAGCCAGCGGGCTAGCGGGGCTAACAATGAGCAGTTCTTC	CASSQRASGANNEQFF
TRBV7-8	TRBJ2-1	-	TRBD1	TGTGCCAGCAGCTCCGTTGACAGGGCCCGAAGTATTGAGCAGTTCTTC	CASSSVDRARSIEQFF
TRBV7-2	TRBJ1-5	-	-	TGTGCCAGCAGCTTATCTACAGCTAGCAATCAGCCCCAGCATTTT	CASSLSTASNQPQHF
TRBV3-1/TRBV3-2	TRBJ1-1	-	TRBD1	TGTGCCAGCAGCCAAGGTCACAGGGGCACTGAAGCTTTCTTT	CASSQGHRGTEAFF
TRBV4-3	TRBJ2-2	-	-	TGCGCCAGCAGTCCCCTGAGGACTCAATCCCTGAACACCGGGGAGCTGTTTTTT	CASSPLRTQSLNTGELFF
TRBV7-8	TRBJ1-1	-	-	TGTGCCAGCAGGAAGGAAGGGGGTGCCGTAATGAACACTGAAGCTTTCTTT	CASRKEGGAVMNTEAFF
TRBV5-6	TRBJ2-3	once	-	TGTGCCAGCAGCTTCCAGTGGAGTACGCAGTATTTT	CASSFQWSTQYF
TRBV6-5	TRBJ2-1	-	TRBD1	TGTGCCATACTTGAGCGGGACAGGGGTTACAATGAGCAGTTCTTC	CAILERDRGYNEQFF
TRBV11-2	TRBJ2-1	once	-	TGTGCCAGCAGCCCTTACAATGAGCAGTTCTTC	CASSPYNEQFF
TRBV4-3	TRBJ2-2	-	-	TGCGCCAGCAGCCCCCACGGCCTAGAGGACGGGGAGCTGTTTTTT	CASSPHGLEDGELFF
TRBV9	TRBJ1-2	-	-	TGTGCCAGCAGCGTAGGGCCCGCAGGGCCAATGGGCTACACCTTC	CASSVGPAGPMGYTF
TRBV7-8	TRBJ2-7	-	-	TGTGCCAGCAGCTCCAACAGGGCATCACGCTCCTACGAGCAGTACTTC	CASSSNRASRSYEQYF
TRBV12-5	TRBJ1-5	-	TRBD1	TGTGCTAGTGGCCGAGGGCAGGGGGCTTTCGATCAGCCCCAGCATTTT	CASGRGQGAFDQPQHF
TRBV28	TRBJ2-3	-	TRBD1	TGTGCCAGCAGTTTTTTGGACAGGTCCACAGATACGCAGTATTTT	CASSFLDRSTDTQYF
TRBV5-1	TRBJ2-3	once	-	TGCGCCAGCAGCTATCACGACAGCAGCACAGATACGCAGTATTTT	CASSYHDSSTDTQYF
TRBV7-2	TRBJ2-7	-	TRBD2	TGTGCCAGCAGCTTAGCTCTGGGAAGCGGGAGGGAGCAGTACTTC	CASSLALGSGREQYF
TRBV7-2	TRBJ1-1	once	-	TGTGCCAGCAGCCTAATCGGGGGGACTGAAGCTTTCTTT	CASSLIGGTEAFF
TRBV19	TRBJ1-3	-	-	TGTGCCAGTAGTCTTCGAAGAGGGTCAACAGGGTCTGGAAACACCATATATTTT	CASSLRRGSTGSGNTIYF